A single sample is the source of the 14 T cell receptor beta chains below, sequenced in a study of blood T cell repertoires in COVID-19. Sequenced by immunoSEQ multiplex PCR; TCRdb stores in-frame clones only, minus some. The profile shows over 250,000 clones, about 87% of them singletons. Sequenced sample: PBMCs or T cells enriched from blood (not recorded which). The receptors here all came from a woman aged 25 to 45 who had recovered from COVID-19.

V gene TRBV27 combines with J gene TRBJ1-1; no definite D call. The germline CDR1 and CDR2 sequences are MNHEY and SMNVEV (reference sequence). This CDR3 has 16 residues. V gave up 0 bases and J gave up 5 bases, with 16 bases separating them. The CDR3 protein is CASSLSPFMSGTEAFF. The CDR3 DNA sequence: TGTGCCAGCAGTTTATCTCCTTTCATGAGTGGTACTGAAGCTTTCTTT.

As for this clone: Other DNA sequences in this sample translate to the same CDR3. This chain connects TRBV4-1 to TRBJ2-1; a weak D match, TRBD1 (6 bases). The CDR3 consists of 15 residues. With 3 bases removed from V and 0 bases from J, the gap between germline ends came to 9 bases. Germline CDR1 and CDR2: MGHRA and YSYEKL. CDR3 nucleotides: TGCGCCAGCAGCCAGGACAGAAGCTCCTACAATGAGCAGTTCTTC. Translated, it gives CASSQDRSSYNEQFF.

V and J are TRBV4-3 and TRBJ2-7, with D possibly TRBD1 on 5 matching bases. This CDR3 region has 14 residues. Trimming stripped 5 bases from V and 4 bases from J, with 15 bases between. Germline V lookup: CDR1 LGHNA, CDR2 YSLEER. The CDR3 here is CASSVRAGEYEQYF. In DNA, the CDR3 is TGCGCCAGCAGCGTCAGGGCAGGAGAGTACGAGCAGTACTTC.

V is TRBV28 and J is TRBJ2-7; 8 bases agree with TRBD1. Trimming removed 4 bases from V and 6 bases from J; junction bases left unmatched: 11. Germline lookup yields CDR1 MDHEN and CDR2 SYDVKM. The CDR3 length is 15 residues. The CDR3, as DNA: TGTGCCAGCAGTTCGTCGACAGGGGCGGTTGGCGAGCAGTACTTC. Protein: CASSSSTGAVGEQYF. The whole variable domain, remainder taken from reference TRBV28 and TRBJ2-7, is DVKVTQSSRYLVKRTGEKVFLECVQDMDHENMFWYRQDPGLGLRLIYFSYDVKMKEKGDIPEGYSVSREKKERFSLILESASTNQTSMYLCASSSSTGAVGEQYFGPGTRLTVT.

This clone was seen only once. The V gene is TRBV3-1 (or the pseudogene TRBV3-2), the J gene TRBJ2-3, with 7 bases aligning to TRBD2. Unmatched junction bases numbered 4, after V lost 10 bases and J lost 3 bases. The CDR3 length is 12 residues. CDR1 is LGHDT, CDR2 YNNKEL, per germline (reference sequence). CDR3 coding DNA: TGTGCCACGGGAGGACCTACAGATACGCAGTATTTT. It is translated as CATGGPTDTQYF.

The chain uses TRBV19 and TRBJ1-4, with D maybe TRBD1 (5 bases). The germline CDR1 and CDR2 sequences are LNHDA and SQIVND (reference sequence). V was trimmed by 3 bases and J by 5 bases, leaving 10 bases between them. The CDR3 loop spans 14 amino acids. The CDR3 region is CASSIDRINEKLFF. The CDR3 nucleotides are TGTGCCAGTAGTATCGACAGAATAAATGAAAAACTGTTTTTT.

The chain couples TRBV10-3 to TRBJ1-2; 12 bases align to TRBD1. Trimming removed 3 bases from V and 7 bases from J; junction bases left unmatched: 6. The CDR3 has 15 amino acids. Germline loops: CDR1 ENHRY, CDR2 SYGVKD. The chain's CDR3 is CAISDLGQGARGYTF. CDR3 sequence (DNA): TGTGCCATCAGTGATCTGGGACAGGGGGCTCGTGGCTACACCTTC.

The CDR3: CASSQDLVAGSYNSPLHF. The DNA of the CDR3 is TGCGCCAGCAGCCAAGATCTAGTGGCAGGGTCCTATAATTCACCCCTCCACTTT. The chain recombines TRBV4-3 with TRBJ1-6, with TRBD1 as a possible D gene (5 bases). This CDR3 is built from 18 residues. Germline CDR1 reads LGHNA; CDR2 reads YSLEER. Trimming shortened V by 0 bases and J by 1 base, and 13 bases separated the two germline ends.

The V and J genes are TRBV10-3 and TRBJ1-5, with a weak D call TRBD1 (6 bases). The V gene lost 2 bases and the J gene lost 3 bases, with 14 bases spanning the gap. The CDR3 has 16 amino acids. Germline V gene data show CDR1 as ENHRY and CDR2 as SYGVKD. The CDR3 DNA is TGTGCCATCAGTGAGAGGGACAAAGGAGCCAATCAGCCCCAGCATTTT. Translating it yields CAISERDKGANQPQHF.

The V and J genes are TRBV5-4 and TRBJ2-1, with D tentatively TRBD2 (5 bases). This CDR3 has 15 residues. V lost 2 bases, J lost 7 bases, and 16 bases lay in between. Germline V gene sequence: CDR1 SGHNT, CDR2 YYREEE (reference sequence). For the CDR3, the DNA is TGTGCCAGCAGCTTTAGCGTGGACCGATTTAATGAGCAGTTCTTC. The encoded protein is CASSFSVDRFNEQFF.

The chain employs TRBV7-2 and TRBJ2-1; 9 nucleotides agree with TRBD2. Germline V gene lookup returns CDR1 SGHTA and CDR2 FQGNSA. Losses at the gene ends were 2 bases for V and 7 bases for J; bases not matched to a gene: 12. The CDR3 runs to 17 residues. The CDR3 loop reads CASSLTLAGGIANEQFF. CDR3 nucleotides: TGTGCCAGCAGCTTAACTTTGGCGGGGGGGATAGCGAATGAGCAGTTCTTC.

The chain joins TRBV9 to TRBJ1-6; D not resolved. CDR1 and CDR2 (germline): SGDLS, YYNGEE. This CDR3 spans 12 amino acids. V was trimmed by 3 bases and J by 8 bases, leaving 6 bases between them. CDR3 bases: TGTGCCAGCAGCGCGGCGGATTCACCCCTCCACTTT. It is translated as CASSAADSPLHF.

The J gene is TRBJ1-4, the V gene TRBV6-5, with D maybe TRBD1 (5 bases). The germline V gene has CDR1 MNHEY and CDR2 SVGAGI. The CDR3 extends over 12 amino acids. The V end lost 8 bases, the J end lost 8 bases, and 12 bases lay between the germline ends. The CDR3 loop reads CASRGWREKLFF. Written as DNA, the CDR3 is TGTGCCAGCCGGGGGTGGCGAGAAAAACTGTTTTTT.

This chain joins TRBV10-3 and TRBJ1-6; 7 nucleotides align to TRBD1. Germline V gives CDR1 ENHRY, CDR2 SYGVKD. J lost 5 bases, V lost 5 bases, and 6 bases had no gene match. The CDR3 has 15 residues. The CDR3: CAISQPGQNNSPLHF. CDR3 DNA: TGTGCCATCAGTCAGCCGGGACAGAATAATTCACCCCTCCACTTT.